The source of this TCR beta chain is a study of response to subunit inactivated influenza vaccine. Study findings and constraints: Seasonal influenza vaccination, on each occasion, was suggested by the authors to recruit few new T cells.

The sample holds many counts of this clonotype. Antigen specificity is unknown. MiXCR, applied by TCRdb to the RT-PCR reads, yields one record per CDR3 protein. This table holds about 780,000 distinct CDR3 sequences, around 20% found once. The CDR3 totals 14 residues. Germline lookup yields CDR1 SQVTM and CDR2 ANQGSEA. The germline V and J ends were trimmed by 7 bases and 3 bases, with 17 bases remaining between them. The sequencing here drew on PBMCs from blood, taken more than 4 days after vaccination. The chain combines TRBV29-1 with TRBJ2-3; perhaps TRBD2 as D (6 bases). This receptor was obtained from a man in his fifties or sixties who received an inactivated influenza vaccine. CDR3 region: CSARRGSVTDTQYF. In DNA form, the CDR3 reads TGCAGCGCTAGACGGGGGAGTGTGACAGATACGCAGTATTTT.